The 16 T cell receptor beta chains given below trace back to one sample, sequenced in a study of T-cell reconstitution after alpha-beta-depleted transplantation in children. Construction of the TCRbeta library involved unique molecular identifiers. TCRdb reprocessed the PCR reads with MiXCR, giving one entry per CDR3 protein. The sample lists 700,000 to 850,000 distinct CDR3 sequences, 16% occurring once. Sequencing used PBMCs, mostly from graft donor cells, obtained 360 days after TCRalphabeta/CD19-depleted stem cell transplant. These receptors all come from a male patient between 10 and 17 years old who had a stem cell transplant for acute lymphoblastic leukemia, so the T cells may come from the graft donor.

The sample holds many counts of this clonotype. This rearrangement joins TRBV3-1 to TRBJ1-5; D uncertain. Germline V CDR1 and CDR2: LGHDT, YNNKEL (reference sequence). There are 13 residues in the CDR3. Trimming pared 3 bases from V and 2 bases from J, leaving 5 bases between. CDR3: CASSHRGNQPQHF. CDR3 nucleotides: TGTGCCAGCAGCCACCGGGGCAATCAGCCCCAGCATTTT. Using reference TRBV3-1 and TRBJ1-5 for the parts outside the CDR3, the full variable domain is DTAVSQTPKYLVTQMGNDKSIKCEQNLGHDTMYWYKQDSKKFLKIMFSYNNKELIINETVPNRFSPKSPDKAHLNLHINSLELGDSAVYFCASSHRGNQPQHFGDGTRLSIL.

The chain's CDR3 is CASSPGSSKNSYNEQFF. CDR3 DNA sequence: TGTGCCAGCAGCCCCGGGTCGAGTAAGAACTCCTACAATGAGCAGTTCTTC. The chain employs TRBV6-1 and TRBJ2-1; D uncertain. V lost 6 bases and J 0 bases, leaving 18 bases between the germline ends. The CDR3 is 17 amino acids. Per germline, CDR1 MNHNS and CDR2 SASEGT.

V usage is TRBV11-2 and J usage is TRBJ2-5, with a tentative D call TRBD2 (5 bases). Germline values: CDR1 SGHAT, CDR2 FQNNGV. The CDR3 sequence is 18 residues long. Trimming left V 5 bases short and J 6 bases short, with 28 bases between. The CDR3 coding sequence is TGTGCCAGCAGCCGTATCGGACTCGGCGTCGGCCGGCCAAAGACCCAGTACTTC. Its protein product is CASSRIGLGVGRPKTQYF.

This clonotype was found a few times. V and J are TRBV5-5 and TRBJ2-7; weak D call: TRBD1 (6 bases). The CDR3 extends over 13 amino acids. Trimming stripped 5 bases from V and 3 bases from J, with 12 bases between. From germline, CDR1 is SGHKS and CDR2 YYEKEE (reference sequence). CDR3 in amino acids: CASRRTDDYEQYF. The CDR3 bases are TGTGCCAGCAGGAGGACAGACGACTACGAGCAGTACTTC.

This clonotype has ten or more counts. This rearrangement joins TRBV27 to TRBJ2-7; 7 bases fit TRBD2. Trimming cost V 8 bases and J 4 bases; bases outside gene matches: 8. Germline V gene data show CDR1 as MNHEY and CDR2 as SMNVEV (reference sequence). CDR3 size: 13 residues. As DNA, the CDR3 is TGTGCCAGCGGAATTAGCGGGCTGTACGAGCAGTACTTC. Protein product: CASGISGLYEQYF.

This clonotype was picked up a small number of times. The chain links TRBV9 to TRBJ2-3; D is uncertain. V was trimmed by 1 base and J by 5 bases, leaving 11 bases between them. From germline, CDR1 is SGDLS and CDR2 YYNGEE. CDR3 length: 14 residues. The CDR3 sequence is CASSVHYSQDTQYF. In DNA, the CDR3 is TGTGCCAGCAGCGTACACTATTCCCAAGATACGCAGTATTTT.

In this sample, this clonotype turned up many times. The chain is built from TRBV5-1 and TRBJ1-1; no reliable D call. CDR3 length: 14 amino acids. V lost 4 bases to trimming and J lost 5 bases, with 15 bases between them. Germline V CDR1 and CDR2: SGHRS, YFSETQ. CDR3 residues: CASSASITRTEAFF. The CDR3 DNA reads TGCGCCAGCAGCGCCTCTATTACCCGGACTGAAGCTTTCTTT.

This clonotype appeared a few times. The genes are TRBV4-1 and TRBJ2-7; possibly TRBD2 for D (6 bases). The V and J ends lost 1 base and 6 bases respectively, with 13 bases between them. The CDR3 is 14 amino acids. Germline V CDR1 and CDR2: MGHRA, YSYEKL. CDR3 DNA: TGCGCCAGCAGCCAAGGGCTCGGGGGAAGCGAGCAGTACTTC. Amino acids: CASSQGLGGSEQYF.

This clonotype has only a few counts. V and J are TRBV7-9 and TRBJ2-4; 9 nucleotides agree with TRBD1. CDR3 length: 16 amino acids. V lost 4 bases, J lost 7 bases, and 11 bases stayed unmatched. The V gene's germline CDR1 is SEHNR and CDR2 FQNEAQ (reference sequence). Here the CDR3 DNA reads TGTGCCAGCAGCTATCCGGGACAGGGTTTTGGTAACATTCAGTACTTC. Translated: CASSYPGQGFGNIQYF.

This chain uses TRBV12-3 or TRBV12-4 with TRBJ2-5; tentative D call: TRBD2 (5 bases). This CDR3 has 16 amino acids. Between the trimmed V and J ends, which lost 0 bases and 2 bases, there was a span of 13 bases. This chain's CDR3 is CASSLALVGEQETQYF. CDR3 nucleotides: TGTGCCAGCAGTTTAGCGCTGGTGGGAGAGCAAGAGACCCAGTACTTC.

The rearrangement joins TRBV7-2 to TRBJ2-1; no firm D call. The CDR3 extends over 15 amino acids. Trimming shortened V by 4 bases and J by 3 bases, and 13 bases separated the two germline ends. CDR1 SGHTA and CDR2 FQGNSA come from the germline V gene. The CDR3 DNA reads TGTGCCAGCAGCTATCTAGTGGGGAACTACAATGAGCAGTTCTTC. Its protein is CASSYLVGNYNEQFF. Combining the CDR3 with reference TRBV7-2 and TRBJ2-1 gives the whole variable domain GAGVSQSPSNKVTEKGKDVELRCDPISGHTALYWYRQSLGQGLEFLIYFQGNSAPDKSGLPSDRFSAERTGGSVSTLTIQRTQQEDSAVYLCASSYLVGNYNEQFFGPGTRLTVL.

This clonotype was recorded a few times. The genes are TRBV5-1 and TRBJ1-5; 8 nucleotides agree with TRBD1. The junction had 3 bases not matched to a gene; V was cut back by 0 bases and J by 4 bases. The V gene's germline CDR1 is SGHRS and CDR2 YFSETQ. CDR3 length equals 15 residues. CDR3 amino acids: CASSLGTGTNQPQHF. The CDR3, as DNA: TGCGCCAGCAGCTTGGGGACAGGGACGAATCAGCCCCAGCATTTT.

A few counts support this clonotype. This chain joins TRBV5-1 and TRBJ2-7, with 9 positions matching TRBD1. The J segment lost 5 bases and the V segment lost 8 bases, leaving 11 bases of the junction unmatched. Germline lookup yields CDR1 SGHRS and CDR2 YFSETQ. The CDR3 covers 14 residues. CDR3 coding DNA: TGCGCCAGTCTTGCCGGGACAGGGAAGCACGAGCAGTACTTC. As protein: CASLAGTGKHEQYF. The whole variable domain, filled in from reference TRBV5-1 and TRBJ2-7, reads KAGVTQTPRYLIKTRGQQVTLSCSPISGHRSVSWYQQTPGQGLQFLFEYFSETQRNKGNFPGRFSGRQFSNSRSEMNVSTLELGDSALYLCASLAGTGKHEQYFGPGTRLTVT.

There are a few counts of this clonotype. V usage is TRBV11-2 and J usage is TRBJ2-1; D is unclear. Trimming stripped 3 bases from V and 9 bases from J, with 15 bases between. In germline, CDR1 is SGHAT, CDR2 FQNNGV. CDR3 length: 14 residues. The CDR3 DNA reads TGTGCCAGCAGCTTCTTCTCCCTCCCAGCTGAGCAGTTCTTC. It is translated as CASSFFSLPAEQFF.

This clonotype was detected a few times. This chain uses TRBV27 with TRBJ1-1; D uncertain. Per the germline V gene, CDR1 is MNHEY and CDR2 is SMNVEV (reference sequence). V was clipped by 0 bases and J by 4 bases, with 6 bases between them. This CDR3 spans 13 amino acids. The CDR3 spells CASSLSKSTEAFF. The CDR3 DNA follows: TGTGCCAGCAGTTTATCGAAAAGCACTGAAGCTTTCTTT.

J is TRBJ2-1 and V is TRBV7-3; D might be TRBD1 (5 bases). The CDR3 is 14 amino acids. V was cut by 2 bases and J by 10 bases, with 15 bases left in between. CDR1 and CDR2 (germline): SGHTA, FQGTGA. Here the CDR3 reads CASSLSTGVSEQFF. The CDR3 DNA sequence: TGTGCCAGCAGCTTATCTACAGGAGTTTCGGAGCAGTTCTTC.